This T cell receptor (beta chain) was found in a study of graft-versus-host responses after intestinal transplantation. Produced via immunoSEQ multiplex PCR; TCRdb's table is partial and in-frame only. The table lists more than 95,000 clones, more than 85% of them singletons. Findings of the study overall: Recipient bone marrow held GvH clones, some seen earlier in ileum or blood. An association linked early post-transplant HvG declines with peak circulating GvH clone levels.

In regard to this clone: Its specificity is unknown.

The CDR3 is made up of 13 amino acids. CDR1 is SGDLS and CDR2 is YYNGEE in the germline V gene. Trimming removed 3 bases from V and 10 bases from J, with 14 bases in between. Sample: unstimulated CD4+ T cells sorted from spleen or lymph node cells, taken before intestinal transplant. The TCR was taken from a human donor who received an intestinal transplant. This chain uses TRBV9 with TRBJ2-1; possible D gene TRBD2, 6 bases. As DNA, the CDR3 is TGTGCCAGCAGCGGAGTGCCTGGGGGGGAGCAGTTCTTC. Its protein is CASSGVPGGEQFF.